This T cell receptor (beta chain) was recovered during a study of a mutant IDH1 vaccine in newly diagnosed glioma. Whole-study results and caveats: Vaccination induced immune responses in around 93% of patients.

This clone was detected once. The target antigen is unknown. Time point specified: week 35, safety follow-up. With topical imiquimod, each dose of the vaccine consisted of 300 ug of mutant IDH1 20-mer peptide. Here immunoSEQ multiplex PCR was the method, and the copy in TCRdb shows in-frame clones only, minus some. The sample consists of under 35,000 clones, roughly 76% of them appearing once. The length of the CDR3 is 16 residues. The ends were cut back, 2 bases at V and 6 bases at J, with 16 bases in the middle. Germline V gene sequence: CDR1 MGHRA, CDR2 YSYEKL. This specimen was PBMCs, taken from a glioma patient whose treatment included an IDH1 peptide vaccine. This clonotype was sampled from a man aged 45-65 years with glioma. The chain is built from TRBV4-1 and TRBJ2-2; D not resolved. The CDR3 bases are TGCGCCAGCAGCCAACAAGATCTAATGGTCTCCGGGGAGCTGTTTTTT. Protein product: CASSQQDLMVSGELFF.